Listed below are T cell receptor beta chains from one sample, sequenced in a study of long-term antiretroviral therapy in people with HIV. Measured with immunoSEQ multiplex PCR; TCRdb has only the in-frame clones, and not every one. The sample holds 20,000 to 30,000 clones; less than 80% are singletons and the top ten take about 9.1%. The input for sequencing was unsorted PBMCs, taken 1.2 years after starting antiretroviral therapy. The receptors here all came from a woman aged 35 to 49 with HIV. CDR3s include the opening cysteine and the closing phenylalanine or tryptophan. A D gene is named only where the DNA matches it firmly. The listing skips clone size in some rows; elsewhere it reads once, few, many or a size class.

v_call: TRBV5-4; d_call: NA; j_call: TRBJ2-1; clone_size: NA; cdr3_nt: TGTGCCAGCAGCTTGGACCAGGCGGGGCGACGCCGCTCCTACAATGAGCAGTTCTTC; cdr3_aa: CASSLDQAGRRRSYNEQFF
v_call: TRBV5-1; d_call: NA; j_call: TRBJ1-1; clone_size: NA; cdr3_nt: TGCGCCAGCAGCCCCCGGGACGGGGGGATACCTGAAGCTTTCTTT; cdr3_aa: CASSPRDGGIPEAFF
v_call: TRBV27; d_call: NA; j_call: TRBJ1-2; clone_size: NA; cdr3_nt: TGTGCCAGCAGTTTAGGGGACCCCCAGGACGGCTACACCTTC; cdr3_aa: CASSLGDPQDGYTF
v_call: TRBV7-8; d_call: NA; j_call: TRBJ1-1; clone_size: NA; cdr3_nt: TGTGCCAGCAGCTTAGACACCGGAGGGGCTGAAGCTTTCTTT; cdr3_aa: CASSLDTGGAEAFF
v_call: TRBV4-3; d_call: TRBD1; j_call: TRBJ2-7; clone_size: NA; cdr3_nt: TGCGCCAGCAGCCAGGGGCCTGGCCAGGGGGCCTACGAGCAGTACTTC; cdr3_aa: CASSQGPGQGAYEQYF
v_call: TRBV9; d_call: TRBD2; j_call: TRBJ2-7; clone_size: NA; cdr3_nt: TGTGCCAGCAGCGCCGGACTAGTGAGCGAGCAGTACTTC; cdr3_aa: CASSAGLVSEQYF
v_call: TRBV4-2; d_call: NA; j_call: TRBJ1-5; clone_size: medium-sized; cdr3_nt: TGTGCCAGCAGCCAAGATCCCCGGGGGGGTCAGCCCCAGCATTTT; cdr3_aa: CASSQDPRGGQPQHF
v_call: TRBV5-5; d_call: NA; j_call: TRBJ1-1; clone_size: once; cdr3_nt: TGTGCCAGCAGCTGGGGAGGAGTGAACACTGAAGCTTTCTTT; cdr3_aa: CASSWGGVNTEAFF
v_call: TRBV5-1; d_call: TRBD1; j_call: TRBJ2-1; clone_size: NA; cdr3_nt: TGCGCCAGCAGCTTTGCCGGGACAGGCTCTAGCAATGAGCAGTTCTTC; cdr3_aa: CASSFAGTGSSNEQFF
v_call: TRBV6-6; d_call: TRBD1; j_call: TRBJ1-1; clone_size: NA; cdr3_nt: TGTGCCAGCGGAGACCCACAGGGGGATTTCACTGAAGCTTTCTTT; cdr3_aa: CASGDPQGDFTEAFF
v_call: TRBV9; d_call: TRBD2; j_call: TRBJ2-1; clone_size: NA; cdr3_nt: TGTGCCAGCAGCGTTGGCGGGGGGGCTAGGAATGAGCAGTTCTTC; cdr3_aa: CASSVGGGARNEQFF